This entry features one TCR beta chain sequence. Its antigen is as yet unknown. The data derive from a study of shared clonotypes between healthy human individuals. General study results and limits: Lower generation probabilities were found for non-shared clonotypes than for those shared by all four donors.

The V end was cut by 3 bases, the J end by 4 bases, with 11 bases between. Germline CDR1 reads SGHTS; CDR2 reads YDEGEE. This CDR3 spans 14 amino acids. Tens of thousands of T cell genomes (about 210 ng DNA) went into each sorted-subset replicate. Some clones are missing from TCRdb's copy, which holds only in-frame ones; the method was immunoSEQ multiplex PCR. The data hold around 940,000 clones, with over 60% observed a single time. The genes are TRBV5-8 and TRBJ1-5, with a tentative D call TRBD1 (6 bases). The receptor's source is a man younger than 35 in good health. The sequenced sample was memory CD4+ T cells sorted from blood. Subset defined: CD45RA-negative fraction. CDR3 loop: CASSYYRENQPQHF. As DNA, the CDR3 is TGTGCCAGCAGCTATTACAGGGAGAATCAGCCCCAGCATTTT.